Below are 5 T cell receptor beta chains sequenced from a single sample in a study of cytomegalovirus exposure and HLA in healthy donors. With 60 Vbeta and 13 Jbeta primers, the PCR was carried out. Sequencing used immunoSEQ multiplex PCR; TCRdb keeps in-frame clones, though not all of them. The sample contains more than 95,000 clones, roughly 69% of which appear only once. Sequencing was done on a sample of PBMCs. These receptors were obtained from a woman aged 40 to 50 in good health and CMV-seropositive.

The chain carries TRBV6-5 and TRBJ2-5; 8 nucleotides agree with TRBD1. In germline, CDR1 is MNHEY, CDR2 SVGAGI. With 6 bases clipped from V and 5 bases from J, the junction kept 8 bases outside the gene matches. The CDR3 is 14 amino acids. CDR3 nucleotide sequence: TGTGCCAGCAGGATGGACAGGGTGAGGGAGACCCAGTACTTC. Translating it yields CASRMDRVRETQYF.

As DNA, the CDR3 is TGTGCCTCCGCCGGGACACTTAAAGAGACCCAGTACTTC. Protein: CASAGTLKETQYF. The chain has TRBV7-9 and TRBJ2-5, with D maybe TRBD1 (6 bases). Deletions cut 11 bases from V and 3 bases from J, with 16 bases between. The germline V gene encodes CDR1 SEHNR and CDR2 FQNEAQ (reference sequence). This CDR3 region has 13 residues.

The chain has TRBV11-1 and TRBJ2-1; the D gene is possibly TRBD2 (5 bases). Trimming cost V 1 base and J 4 bases, with 11 bases left between them. There are 15 residues in the CDR3. Germline values: CDR1 SGHAT, CDR2 FQDESV (reference sequence). The chain's CDR3 is CASSLVTTWYNEQFF. CDR3 sequence (DNA): TGTGCCAGCAGCTTAGTGACTACCTGGTACAATGAGCAGTTCTTC.

The rearrangement uses TRBV5-1 and TRBJ2-6, with D unresolved. This CDR3 contains 17 residues. V dropped 0 bases and J dropped 0 bases, with 10 bases sitting between them. Germline CDR1 SGHRS, CDR2 YFSETQ. The CDR3 loop reads CASSLGAVSSGANVLTF. For the CDR3, the DNA is TGCGCCAGCAGCTTGGGGGCCGTAAGCTCTGGGGCCAACGTCCTGACTTTC.

The chain has TRBV18 and TRBJ2-1; 14 bases agree with TRBD2. After removal of 4 bases from V and 8 bases from J, the junction contained 7 bases not matched to a gene. Germline V gene sequence: CDR1 KGHSH, CDR2 LQKENI. This CDR3 has 16 amino acids. DNA for the CDR3: TGTGCCAGCTCACGGCCGGGACTAGCGGGAGTCGATGAGCAGTTCTTC. This gives the protein CASSRPGLAGVDEQFF.